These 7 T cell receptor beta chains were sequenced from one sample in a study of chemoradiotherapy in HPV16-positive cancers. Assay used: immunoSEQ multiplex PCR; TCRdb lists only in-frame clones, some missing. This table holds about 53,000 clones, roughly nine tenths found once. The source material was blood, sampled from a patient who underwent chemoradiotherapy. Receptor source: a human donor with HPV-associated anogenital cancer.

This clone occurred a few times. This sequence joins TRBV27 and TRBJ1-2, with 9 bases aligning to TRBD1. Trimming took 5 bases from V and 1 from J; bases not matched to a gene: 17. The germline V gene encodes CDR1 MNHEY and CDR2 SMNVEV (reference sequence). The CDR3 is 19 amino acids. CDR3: CASSRVTGTGSFGNYGYTF. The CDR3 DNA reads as TGTGCCAGCAGTCGAGTAACCGGGACAGGGTCTTTTGGTAACTATGGCTACACCTTC.

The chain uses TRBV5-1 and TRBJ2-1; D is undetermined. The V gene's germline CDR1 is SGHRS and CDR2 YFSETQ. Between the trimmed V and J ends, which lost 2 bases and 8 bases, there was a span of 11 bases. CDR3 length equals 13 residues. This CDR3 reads CASSLVADHEQFF. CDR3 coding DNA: TGCGCCAGCAGCTTAGTGGCAGATCATGAGCAGTTCTTC.

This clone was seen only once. The CDR3 bases are TGTGCCAGCAGTCCTCACGCCGGGGAGCTGTTTTTT. It yields the protein CASSPHAGELFF. The rearrangement joins TRBV6-1 to TRBJ2-2, with no clear D. Germline V gene data show CDR1 as MNHNS and CDR2 as SASEGT. CDR3 length: 12 residues. Trimming cost V 5 bases and J 6 bases, with 7 bases left between them.

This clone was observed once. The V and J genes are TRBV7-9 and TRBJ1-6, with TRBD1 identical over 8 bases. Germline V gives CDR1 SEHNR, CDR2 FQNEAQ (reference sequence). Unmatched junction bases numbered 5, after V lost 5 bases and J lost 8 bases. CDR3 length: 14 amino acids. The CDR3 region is CASSRGQADSPLHF. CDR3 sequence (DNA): TGTGCCAGCAGCCGGGGACAGGCCGATTCACCCCTCCACTTT.

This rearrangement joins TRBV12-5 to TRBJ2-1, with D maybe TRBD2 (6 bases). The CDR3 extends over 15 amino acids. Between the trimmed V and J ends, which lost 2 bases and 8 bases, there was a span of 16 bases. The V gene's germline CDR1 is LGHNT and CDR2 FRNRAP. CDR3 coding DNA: TGTGCTAGTGGTTTGTCGTACGTCTCGGGGGATGAGCAGTTCTTC. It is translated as CASGLSYVSGDEQFF.

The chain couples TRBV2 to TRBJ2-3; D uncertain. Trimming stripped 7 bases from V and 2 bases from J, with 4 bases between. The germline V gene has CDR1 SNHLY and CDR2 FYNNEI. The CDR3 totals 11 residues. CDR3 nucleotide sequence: TGTGCCAGCACTCCCACAGATACGCAGTATTTT. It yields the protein CASTPTDTQYF.

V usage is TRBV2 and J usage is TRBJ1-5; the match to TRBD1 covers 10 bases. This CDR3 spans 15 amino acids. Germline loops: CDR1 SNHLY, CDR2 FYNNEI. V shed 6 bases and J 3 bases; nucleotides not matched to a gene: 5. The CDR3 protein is CASSLDRGFNQPQHF. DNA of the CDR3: TGTGCCAGCAGCTTGGACAGGGGGTTCAATCAGCCCCAGCATTTT.